This T cell receptor beta chain derives from a study of cytomegalovirus exposure and HLA in healthy donors (dated by TCRdb to the late 2010s). Broadly, across the study: According to an earlier analysis of a few hundred of the donors, 150 million to 200 million T cells yielded 90 million to 140 million unique TCR beta sequences and approximately 300 Gb of sequence data. Around 330 gigabases of sequencing data and around 85 million unique TCR sequences made up an early release that covered fewer than 650 HLA-typed donors. Of the approximately 400 genotyped donors, roughly 80% were placed in the genetic ancestry cluster associated with self-reported Caucasian donors. The aim of the study was to test whether cataloging public T cell receptors could identify signatures of past pathogen exposure. Using immunosequencing, the study profiled T cell repertoires from 550 to 750 subjects and related those repertoires to cytomegalovirus serostatus. A separate validation cohort of roughly 130 different subjects was used in addition to the approximately 700-subject first cohort. The study combined high-throughput TCR immunosequencing, statistical association of individual TCRs with disease status, and machine learning to predict cytomegalovirus infection status. A later analysis re-analyzed previously published TCR beta repertoires from 650 to 800 donors and added high-resolution HLA genotyping to study TCR occurrence patterns. The later analysis used no new phenotypic data to find candidate immune exposures, relying instead on TCR beta sequences and their occurrence across donors. In an earlier analysis of a few hundred of the donors, high-throughput TCR beta sequencing was used to judge whether each TCR beta V gene segment behaved as functional or pseudogenic. Donor age, sex, ethnicity and CMV serostatus were compiled together with the repertoire data. A later genetic analysis used genome-wide SNP genotypes for about 60% of the 666 donors, treating that subset as a discovery cohort. Every repertoire in the discovery cohort had been generated on one and the same sequencing platform. HLA typing included class I and class II loci at four-digit resolution. The number of typed donors differed by locus: 629-630 for A, B, C, DRB1 and DQB1; some 540 for DQA1; over 600 for DPA1; and about 450 for DPB1. Because of strong linkage in the cohort, 5 or 6 DR-DQ haplotypes were treated as single units for association and clustering. On average, around 240,000 unique TCR beta nucleotide sequences were sequenced per donor among more than 350 genotyped donors of the cohort, with approximately 18% of those sequences being non-productive.

Based on the germline V gene, the CDR1 and CDR2 sequences are SGDLS and YYNGEE. Spanning cysteine to phenylalanine, the CDR3 consists of 16 amino acids. The CDR3 DNA has 48 bases and is translated from base 1. Between the V and J ends, shortened by 3 bases and 1 base respectively, the junction contains 14 bases. The library was generated by the immunoSEQ multiplex PCR assay. The multiplex PCR relied on a mix of 60 forward primers for TCR Vbeta segments and 13 reverse primers for TCR Jbeta segments. The CDR3 region of rearranged TCR beta genes was amplified from genomic DNA by a multiplex PCR assay. The amplified TCR beta libraries were sequenced on the Illumina HiSeq System as 87-base-pair reads. As for the authors' bioinformatics: Across the roughly 670 repertoires, a later analysis counted 78 million or so unique TCR beta chains, roughly 11 million of which were shared by at least two donors. Raw reads were error-corrected and collapsed into unique sequences with a nearest-neighbor algorithm that merged closely related sequences to remove PCR and sequencing errors. To assign V, D and J gene segments, CDR3 sequences were aligned to IMGT reference sequences. For a sequence to be retained, at least a six-nucleotide match to both a V gene segment and a J gene segment was required. Rearrangements were classified as productive when the CDR3 lacked stop codons and remained in frame with V and J, and all other rearrangements were classified as non-productive. CDR3 was defined according to IMGT convention as the region running from the second conserved V-encoded cysteine to the conserved J-encoded phenylalanine. The earlier analysis of a few hundred of the donors excluded sequences that lacked an unambiguous match to a single V gene segment. An earlier analysis of approximately 590 of the donors classified V segments as functional when productive rearrangements were above 56.7% and as segregating when the standard deviation between donors was above 5%. A statistical classification framework was built to diagnose cytomegalovirus status from the catalog of TCR beta chain sequences. V and J gene assignment, in a later analysis, came from comparing TCR nucleotide sequences with IMGT/GENE-DB human TR gene sequences. A later analysis assigned CDR3 sequences and most-parsimonious VDJ recombination scenarios with the TCRdist pipeline. In a later analysis, every TCR beta chain was defined by the combination of its CDR3 amino acid sequence and its V-gene family, and reads without a unique V-gene family were dropped. As a way to deal with suspected cross-contamination and a sequencing artifact, a later analysis dropped hundreds of nucleotide sequences that were highly shared and had low generation probability. For each public chain, a later analysis derived a clonal expansion index from normalized ranks of inferred template counts within each repertoire. A later analysis computed generation probabilities with a VDJ recombination model fitted to out-of-frame rearrangements, and checked the results against IGoR. A later analysis scored TCR-TCR, TCR-HLA and TCR-CMV co-occurrence with hypergeometric tests, applying a repertoire-size bias correction to TCR pairs. A later analysis estimated false discovery rates by permuting HLA or CMV assignments 20 times. In a later analysis, co-occurring TCRs were grouped using DBSCAN, and TCRdist sequence similarity was added for clustering within HLA-allele-positive subsets. Repertoires with fewer than 30,000 or more than 120,000 public chains were left out of co-occurrence clustering, as were about 5 repertoires with anomalous nucleotide sharing. This immuneACCESS table, as held by TCRdb, lists in-frame sequences with V and J called but not all clones. Of the missing ones, under half trace to an unresolved V gene in checked studies; the others have no known cause. D and trimming were read from the DNA, whereas the V and J calls and clone size are those reported in that table. Present in this sample are roughly 78,000 clones, roughly 63% of which were seen just once. The top ten clones comprise 5% to 6% of the sample.

In total, approximately 700 healthy bone marrow donors made up the cohort. Cohort members were all nominally healthy when sampled, although unrecorded immune exposures were likely present. The donor was CMV seropositive and belonged to the group of 250 to 300 seropositive cohort members. A peripheral blood sample was provided by each donor, and peripheral blood mononuclear cells were used for TCR beta sequencing. The Qiagen DNeasy Blood Extraction Kit was used to extract genomic DNA from the blood cell samples. The full study reports these points: A total of around 150 TCR beta chains were listed by the study as associated with cytomegalovirus. A cluster of highly shared sequence variants was judged likely to represent a technical artifact of the sequencing pipeline. In an earlier analysis of some 500 of the donors, most TCR beta V segments were observed in productive rearrangements about 90% or about 30% of the time, broadly matching IMGT annotations. Because HLA typing was unavailable for some donors at each locus, only the typed subset was used in association tests. The 87-base-pair reads could not distinguish some IMGT-functional V segments, including TRBV6-2 and TRBV6-3, so those segments were excluded. In a later analysis, the rate of TCR association differed among HLA loci, with DRB1 alleles having the most associated TCRs and HLA-C alleles having the fewest. In a later genetic analysis, fewer N-insertions in productive TCRs were reported among donors in an Asian-associated ancestry cluster than the roughly 700-donor mean. Correlated functional status among segregating V segments might be attributable to linkage disequilibrium, but an unknown experimental factor could not be ruled out. The classifier was reported to diagnose cytomegalovirus status with high specificity and sensitivity in both the original cohort and the validation cohort. A later analysis found that most CMV-associated TCR beta chains appeared HLA-restricted, with HLA associations seemingly driven largely by CMV exposure. Three of the identified cytomegalovirus-associated TCR beta chains were confirmed in vitro to be specific for cytomegalovirus antigens. In a later analysis, HLA-associated TCR beta chains were found to be more clonally expanded and to have lower generation probabilities than equally common non-associated chains. In a later analysis, several top co-occurrence clusters were reported to appear linked to parvovirus B19, influenza, CMV and Epstein-Barr virus. In a later analysis, 15,000 to 20,000 TCR beta sequences were associated with specific HLA alleles at a false discovery rate of 0.05. A later genetic analysis associated a missense DCLRE1C variant with V-gene and J-gene trimming of TCR beta chains, and an independent cohort replicated the association. Most TCR sequences were observed very rarely across donors, whereas some public TCRs were present in many individuals. According to the authors, the approach could potentially be generalized to other disease states and immunological phenotypes. The cohort was sequenced for TCR beta chains only, and without alpha or paired-chain data the features that could be detected were limited. The presence/absence analyses assumed that sequencing depth was roughly uniform across donors, and that assumption may not be true. Strong co-occurrence of HLA alleles, especially DR and DQ, made assigning TCR associations to individual alleles difficult. Because counts were too low, approximately 18 rarely observed V segments, including chromosome 9 orphons, were excluded from the earlier analysis of several hundred of the donors. A further reported finding was that TCR beta sequences accurately predicted the HLA-A and HLA-B alleles for most subjects in the first cohort. For the cohort, immune exposure information was limited to CMV serostatus.

This clone was detected only once. Its antigen is not yet known. No base quality values were provided; no much bigger clone lies one nucleotide off. The origin of this receptor is a man aged 25 to 45 in good health and CMV-seropositive. The rearrangement joined TRBV9 to TRBJ2-1; the D region possibly corresponds to TRBD1 (5 bases align). The sample consisted of PBMCs. The CDR3 protein is CASSGGSSPSYNEQFF. In nucleotide form, the sequence is TGTGCCAGCAGCGGGGGCTCCTCCCCTTCCTACAATGAGCAGTTCTTC.